This T cell receptor beta chain is drawn from a study of read filtering for tumor transcriptome and immune sequencing. Trimming removed 2 bases from V and 7 bases from J, with 18 bases in between. The CDR3 totals 15 residues. CDR1 and CDR2 from the germline V gene are SGHRS and YFSETQ. General study results and limits: This fraction held mixed bone marrow immune cells after CD138-negative sorting. Single-read clonotypes: roughly four fifths of IR-seq clonotypes (approximately 3.7% of reads), more than 70% of RNA-seq clonotypes (roughly 43% of reads).

This clonotype was seen repeatedly, ten times or more. Its antigen is not known. Molecular barcoded adaptors covering alpha/delta and beta/gamma chains were used on roughly 400 ng RNA. TCRdb re-called the reads with MiXCR, one entry per CDR3 protein. This sample has 85,000 to 100,000 distinct CDR3 sequences, with 20% to 25% found just once. J is TRBJ2-5 and V is TRBV5-1; a possible D gene is TRBD2 (5 bases). This TCR was sampled from a donor at least 40 years old with multiple myeloma. Input material: a population of CD138-negative cells sorted from bone marrow. The CDR3 loop is CASSLRTPAGGTQYF. The CDR3 DNA is TGCGCCAGCAGCTTAAGGACTCCCGCCGGAGGGACCCAGTACTTC.